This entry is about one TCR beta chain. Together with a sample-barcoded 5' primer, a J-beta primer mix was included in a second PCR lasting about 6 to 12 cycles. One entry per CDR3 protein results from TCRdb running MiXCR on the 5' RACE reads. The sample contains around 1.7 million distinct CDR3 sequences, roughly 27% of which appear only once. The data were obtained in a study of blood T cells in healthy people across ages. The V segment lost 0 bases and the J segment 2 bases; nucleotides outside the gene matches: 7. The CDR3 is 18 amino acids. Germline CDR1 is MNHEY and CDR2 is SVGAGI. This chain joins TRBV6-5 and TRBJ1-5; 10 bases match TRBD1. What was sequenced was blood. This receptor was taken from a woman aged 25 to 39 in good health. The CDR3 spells CASSYSRPGTGGNQPQHF. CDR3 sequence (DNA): TGTGCCAGCAGTTACTCGCGGCCCGGGACAGGGGGCAATCAGCCCCAGCATTTT.